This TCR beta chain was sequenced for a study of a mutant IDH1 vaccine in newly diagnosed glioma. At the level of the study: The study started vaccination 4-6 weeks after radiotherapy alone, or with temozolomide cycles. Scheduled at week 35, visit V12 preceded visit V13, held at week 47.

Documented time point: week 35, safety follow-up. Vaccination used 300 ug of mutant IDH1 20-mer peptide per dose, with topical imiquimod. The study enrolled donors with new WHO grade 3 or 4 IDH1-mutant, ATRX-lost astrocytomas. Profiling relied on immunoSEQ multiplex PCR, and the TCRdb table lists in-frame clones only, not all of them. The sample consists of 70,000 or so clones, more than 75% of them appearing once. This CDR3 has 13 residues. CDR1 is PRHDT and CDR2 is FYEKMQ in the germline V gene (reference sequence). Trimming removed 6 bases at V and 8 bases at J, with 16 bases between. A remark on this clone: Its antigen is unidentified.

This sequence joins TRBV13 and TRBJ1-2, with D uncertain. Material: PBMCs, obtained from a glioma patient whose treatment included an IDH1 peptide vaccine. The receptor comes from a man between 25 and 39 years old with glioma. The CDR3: CASSGLRLLGYTF. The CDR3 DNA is TGTGCCAGCAGTGGGTTGAGGCTTCTCGGCTACACCTTC.